This TCR beta chain stems from a study of PD-1 blockade in classical Hodgkin lymphoma. Whole-study results and caveats: Complete responders possessed baseline diversity comparable to newly diagnosed patients. While CD8+ TCR diversity did not rise significantly by C4D1, CD4+ TCR diversity did. It was reported that newly diagnosed patients had less baseline TCR diversity than healthy donors.

Comment on this clone: Its specificity is not known.

TCRdb's table, derived via immunoSEQ multiplex PCR, lists solely in-frame clones and lacks some. The sample lists 25,000 to 30,000 clones, around 70% occurring once. Germline CDR1 SQVTM, CDR2 ANQGSEA. The CDR3 totals 15 residues. Trimming took off 4 bases at V and 2 bases at J, with 16 bases between the two ends. In every patient, relapse followed autologous stem cell transplantation, while exposure to brentuximab vedotin differed. The chain employs TRBV29-1 and TRBJ2-3; the D gene is possibly TRBD2 (6 bases). The sequence came from a human donor with classical Hodgkin lymphoma. The material sequenced was peripheral blood mononuclear cells (PBMCs), taken before the second cycle of nivolumab. CDR3 bases: TGCAGCGTTGGCCTCCGGGGGACCGCCACAGATACGCAGTATTTT. Amino acid sequence: CSVGLRGTATDTQYF.